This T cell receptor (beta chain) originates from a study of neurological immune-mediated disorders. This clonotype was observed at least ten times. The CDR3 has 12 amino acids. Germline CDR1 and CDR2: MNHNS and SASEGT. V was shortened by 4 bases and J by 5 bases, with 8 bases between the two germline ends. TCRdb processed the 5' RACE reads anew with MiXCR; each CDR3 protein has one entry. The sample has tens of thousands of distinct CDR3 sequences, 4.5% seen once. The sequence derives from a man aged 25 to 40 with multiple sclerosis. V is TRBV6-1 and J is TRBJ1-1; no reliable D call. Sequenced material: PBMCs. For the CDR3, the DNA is TGTGCCAGCAGTGGAGGTTTAACTGAAGCTTTCTTT. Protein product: CASSGGLTEAFF.